This T cell receptor beta chain is drawn from a study of T-cell memory formation after mild COVID-19. Study-wide background: The TCR clusters were mostly specific to one donor.

Trimming removed 3 bases at V and 5 bases at J, with 6 bases between. This CDR3 has 12 amino acids. This clonotype has a count of ten or more. What it binds is not known. Employing constant-segment primers, 5'RACE generated TCR alpha and TCR beta cDNA libraries bearing sample barcodes and UMIs. TCRdb analysed the 5' RACE reads with MiXCR anew, one entry per CDR3 protein. The sample records some 310,000 distinct CDR3 sequences, around 20% being singletons. Study-wide results and caveats: Clones shrinking from day 15 to 85 showed even CD4/CD8 mixes; later expanders tilted CD4+.

This TCR was recovered from a man younger than 30 who had mild COVID-19 (a few samples of this study predate the infection). Cell type and time point are not known. This sequence joins TRBV12-3 or TRBV12-4 and TRBJ2-3; no reliable D call. The sequencing input was PBMCs or a T cell subset sorted from them (not recorded which). The CDR3 nucleotides are TGTGCCAGCAGTTTTCTAGGAGATACGCAGTATTTT. As protein: CASSFLGDTQYF.